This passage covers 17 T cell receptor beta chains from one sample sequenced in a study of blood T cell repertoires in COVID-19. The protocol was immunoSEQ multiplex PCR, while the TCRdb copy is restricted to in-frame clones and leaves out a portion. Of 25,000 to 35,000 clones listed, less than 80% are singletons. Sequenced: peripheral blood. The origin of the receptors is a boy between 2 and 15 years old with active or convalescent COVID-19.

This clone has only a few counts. As DNA, the CDR3 is TGTGCCAGCAGTTCCCGGGACAGGGGGCTATTTCTAGGGACAGATACGCAGTATTTT. This sequence encodes CASSSRDRGLFLGTDTQYF. The chain is built from TRBV27 and TRBJ2-3; 12 bases align to TRBD1. The germline V gene encodes CDR1 MNHEY and CDR2 SMNVEV (reference sequence). Losses at the gene ends were 4 bases for V and 3 bases for J; bases not matched to a gene: 14. This CDR3 is built from 19 residues.

The CDR3 protein is CASSTGGYTGELFF. CDR3 in DNA: TGCGCCAGCAGTACCGGGGGGTACACCGGGGAGCTGTTTTTT. The chain joins TRBV10-1 to TRBJ2-2, with 7 bases aligning to TRBD2. V trimming: 5 bases; J trimming: 3 bases; junction bases outside the gene matches: 3. The germline V gene has CDR1 WNHNN and CDR2 SYGVQD (reference sequence). The CDR3 covers 14 residues.

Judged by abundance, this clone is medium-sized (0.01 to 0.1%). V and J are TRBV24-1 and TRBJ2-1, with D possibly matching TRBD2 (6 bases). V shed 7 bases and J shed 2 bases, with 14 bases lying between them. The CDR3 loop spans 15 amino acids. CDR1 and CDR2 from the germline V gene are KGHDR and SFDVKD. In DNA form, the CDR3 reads TGTGCCACCAGGGGGCGGGGAGACACCTACAATGAGCAGTTCTTC. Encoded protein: CATRGRGDTYNEQFF.

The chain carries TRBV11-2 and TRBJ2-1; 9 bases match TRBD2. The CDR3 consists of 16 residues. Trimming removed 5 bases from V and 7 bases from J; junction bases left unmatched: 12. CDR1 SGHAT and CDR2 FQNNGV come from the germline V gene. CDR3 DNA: TGTGCCAGCAGCCTCCAACCGGGACTAGCAATGAATGAGCAGTTCTTC. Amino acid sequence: CASSLQPGLAMNEQFF.

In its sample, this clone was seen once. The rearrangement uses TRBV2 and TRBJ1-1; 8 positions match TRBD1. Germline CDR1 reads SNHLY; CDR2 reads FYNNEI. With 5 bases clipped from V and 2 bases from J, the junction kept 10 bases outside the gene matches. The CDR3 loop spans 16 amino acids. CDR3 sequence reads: CASSPNPTGVNTEAFF. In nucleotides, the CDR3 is TGTGCCAGCAGTCCAAACCCGACAGGGGTTAACACTGAAGCTTTCTTT.

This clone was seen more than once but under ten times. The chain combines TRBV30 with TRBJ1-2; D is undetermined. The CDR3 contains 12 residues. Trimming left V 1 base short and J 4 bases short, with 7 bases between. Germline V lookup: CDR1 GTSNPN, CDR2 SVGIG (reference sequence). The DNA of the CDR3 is TGTGCCTGGAGTGACGGGTCCTATGGCTACACCTTC. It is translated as CAWSDGSYGYTF. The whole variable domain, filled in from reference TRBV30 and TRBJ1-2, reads SQTIHQWPATLVQPVGSPLSLECTVEGTSNPNLYWYRQAAGRGLQLLFYSVGIGQISSEVPQNLSASRPQDRQFILSSKKLLLSDSGFYLCAWSDGSYGYTFGSGTRLTVV.

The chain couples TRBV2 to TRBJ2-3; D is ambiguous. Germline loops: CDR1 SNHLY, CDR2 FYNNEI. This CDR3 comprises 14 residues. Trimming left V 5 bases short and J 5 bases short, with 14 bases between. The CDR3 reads CASSQDVPVDTQYF. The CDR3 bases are TGTGCCAGCAGTCAAGACGTACCGGTAGATACGCAGTATTTT.

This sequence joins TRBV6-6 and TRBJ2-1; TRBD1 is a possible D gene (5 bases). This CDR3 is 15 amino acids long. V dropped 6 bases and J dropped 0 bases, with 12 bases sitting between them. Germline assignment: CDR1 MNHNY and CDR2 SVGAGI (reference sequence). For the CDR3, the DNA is TGTGCCAGCAGGCGAGACAGTCACTCCTACAATGAGCAGTTCTTC. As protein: CASRRDSHSYNEQFF.

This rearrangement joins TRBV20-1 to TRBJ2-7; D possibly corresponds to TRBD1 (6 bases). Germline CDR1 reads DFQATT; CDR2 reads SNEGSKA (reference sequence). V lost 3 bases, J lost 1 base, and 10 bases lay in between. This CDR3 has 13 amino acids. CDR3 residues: CSASRDTSYEQYF. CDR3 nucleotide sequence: TGCAGTGCTAGTCGGGACACTTCCTACGAGCAGTACTTC.

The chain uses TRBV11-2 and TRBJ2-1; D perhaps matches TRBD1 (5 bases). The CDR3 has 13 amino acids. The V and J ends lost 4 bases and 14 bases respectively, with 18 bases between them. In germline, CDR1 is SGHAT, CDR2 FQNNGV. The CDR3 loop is CASSYPGQGREFF. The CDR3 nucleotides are TGTGCCAGCAGCTACCCGGGCCAAGGCAGGGAGTTCTTC.

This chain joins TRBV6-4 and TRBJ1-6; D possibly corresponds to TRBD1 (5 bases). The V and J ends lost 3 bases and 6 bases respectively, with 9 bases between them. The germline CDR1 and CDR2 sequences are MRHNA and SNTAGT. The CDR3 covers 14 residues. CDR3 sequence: CASSDQGANSPLHF. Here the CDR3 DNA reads TGTGCCAGCAGTGATCAGGGCGCTAATTCACCCCTCCACTTT.

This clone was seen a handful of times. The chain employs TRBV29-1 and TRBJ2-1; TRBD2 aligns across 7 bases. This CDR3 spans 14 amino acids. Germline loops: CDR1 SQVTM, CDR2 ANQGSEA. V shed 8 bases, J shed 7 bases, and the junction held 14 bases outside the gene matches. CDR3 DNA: TGCAGCTCCCGAGGCGGGAGCAAAGCGAATGAGCAGTTCTTC. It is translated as CSSRGGSKANEQFF.

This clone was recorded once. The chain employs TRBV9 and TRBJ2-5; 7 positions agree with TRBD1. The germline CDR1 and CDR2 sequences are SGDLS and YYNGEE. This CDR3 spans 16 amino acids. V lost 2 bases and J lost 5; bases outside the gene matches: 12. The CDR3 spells CASSVAPRDSAETQYF. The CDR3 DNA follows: TGTGCCAGCAGCGTGGCTCCCCGGGACAGTGCCGAGACCCAGTACTTC.

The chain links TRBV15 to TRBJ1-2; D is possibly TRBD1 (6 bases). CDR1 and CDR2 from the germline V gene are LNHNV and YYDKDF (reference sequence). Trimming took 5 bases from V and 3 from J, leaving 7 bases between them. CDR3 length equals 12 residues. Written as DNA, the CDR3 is TGTGCCACCAGCCCAGGGGACTATGGCTACACCTTC. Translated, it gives CATSPGDYGYTF.

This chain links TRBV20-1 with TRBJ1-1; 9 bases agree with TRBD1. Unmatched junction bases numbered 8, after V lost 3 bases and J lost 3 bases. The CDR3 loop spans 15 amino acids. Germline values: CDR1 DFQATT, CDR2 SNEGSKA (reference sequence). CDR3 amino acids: CSASPIQGADTEAFF. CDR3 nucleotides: TGCAGTGCTAGTCCTATACAGGGGGCTGACACTGAAGCTTTCTTT.

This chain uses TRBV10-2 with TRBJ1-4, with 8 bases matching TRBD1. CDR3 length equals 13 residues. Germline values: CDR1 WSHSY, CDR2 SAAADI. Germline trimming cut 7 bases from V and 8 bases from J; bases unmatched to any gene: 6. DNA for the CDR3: TGCGCCAGCATCAGGGGGCTGGGGGAAAAACTGTTTTTT. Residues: CASIRGLGEKLFF.

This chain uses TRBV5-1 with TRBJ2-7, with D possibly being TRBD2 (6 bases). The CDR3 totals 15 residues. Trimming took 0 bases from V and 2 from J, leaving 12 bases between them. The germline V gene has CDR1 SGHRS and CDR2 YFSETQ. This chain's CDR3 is CASSLGGSGPYEQYF. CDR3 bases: TGCGCCAGCAGCTTGGGAGGTAGCGGACCCTACGAGCAGTACTTC.